A single sample gave rise to the 24 T cell receptor beta chains below, sequenced in a study of T-cell memory formation after mild COVID-19. TCRdb reprocessed the 5' RACE reads via MiXCR and lists one record per CDR3 protein. The profile shows 560,000 or so distinct CDR3 sequences, about 18% of them singletons. Source material: PBMCs or a T cell subset sorted from them (not recorded which). The receptors derive from an adult woman who had mild COVID-19 (a few samples of this study predate the infection). Cell type and time point are not known.

This clonotype was counted only a few times. The chain recombines TRBV27 with TRBJ2-7, with no clear D. There are 14 residues in the CDR3. With 3 bases removed from V and 2 bases from J, the gap between germline ends came to 11 bases. The germline V gene encodes CDR1 MNHEY and CDR2 SMNVEV (reference sequence). CDR3 in DNA: TGTGCCAGCAGTTTCGGGCAGCCGCCCTACGAGCAGTACTTC. It specifies CASSFGQPPYEQYF.

The chain has TRBV12-3 or TRBV12-4 and TRBJ2-1; the D call may be TRBD1 or TRBD2 (5 bases each). With 1 base removed from V and 3 bases from J, the gap between germline ends came to 10 bases. The CDR3 is made up of 15 amino acids. The CDR3 nucleotides are TGTGCCAGCAGTTTAGGGGACGGTCTCTACAATGAGCAGTTCTTC. Translation gives CASSLGDGLYNEQFF.

Notes on this clonotype: No conserved phenylalanine or tryptophan ends this CDR3, so it is likely a read error. The chain is built from TRBV11-3 and TRBJ1-4, with unresolved D. The CDR3 consists of 17 residues. Trimming removed 5 bases from V and 8 bases from J, with 24 bases in between. Germline V gives CDR1 SGHNT, CDR2 YENEEA. The CDR3 protein is CASSINSRRVSDEKLFS. Written as DNA, the CDR3 is TGTGCCAGCAGCATAAACAGCCGGCGGGTGAGCGACGAAAAACTGTTTTCT.

This clonotype appeared many times. This sequence joins TRBV2 and TRBJ2-3, with 7 nucleotides matching TRBD2. CDR1 and CDR2 from the germline V gene are SNHLY and FYNNEI. This CDR3 comprises 17 residues. V lost 5 bases and J lost 2; bases outside the gene matches: 13. The CDR3: CASSPLSGLALTDTQYF. Written as DNA, the CDR3 is TGTGCCAGCAGTCCCCTTAGCGGGCTAGCACTCACAGATACGCAGTATTTT.

This clonotype occurred many times. V and J are TRBV5-1 and TRBJ2-2, with 14 bases fitting TRBD2. The CDR3 runs 15 residues. Germline V CDR1 and CDR2: SGHRS, YFSETQ. The J segment lost 6 bases and the V segment lost 4 bases, leaving 2 bases of the junction unmatched. CDR3 protein: CASSVGLAGAGELFF. The CDR3 region has the DNA TGCGCCAGCAGCGTGGGACTAGCGGGGGCCGGGGAGCTGTTTTTT.

The chain recombines TRBV5-1 with TRBJ2-3, with 11 bases that match TRBD2. V lost 7 bases, J lost 5 bases, and 6 bases stayed unmatched. The CDR3 is 14 amino acids. Germline CDR1 and CDR2: SGHRS and YFSETQ. The CDR3 DNA sequence: TGCGCCAGCGCCGGGCTAGCGGGGGGAGATACGCAGTATTTT. It codes for CASAGLAGGDTQYF.

V gene TRBV19 combines with J gene TRBJ2-5, with no clear D. This CDR3 region has 14 residues. Germline V CDR1 and CDR2: LNHDA, SQIVND (reference sequence). V was cut by 4 bases and J by 5 bases, with 14 bases left in between. For the CDR3, the DNA is TGTGCCAGTAGTAAAGGGAAGGGTTCCGAGACCCAGTACTTC. Translated: CASSKGKGSETQYF.

The sample holds a few counts of this clonotype. V and J are TRBV6-1 and TRBJ1-1; 7 nucleotides agree with TRBD1. CDR1 is MNHNS and CDR2 is SASEGT in the germline V gene. Trimming at V came to 2 bases and at J to 6 bases, leaving 15 bases not matched to a gene. The CDR3 loop spans 17 amino acids. In nucleotides, the CDR3 is TGTGCCAGCAGTGAATTAGACAGGGCGCCTTGGGAGCCTGAAGCTTTCTTT. Translated: CASSELDRAPWEPEAFF.

In its sample, this clonotype was seen a few times. V gene TRBV5-5 combines with J gene TRBJ2-4, with 9 bases lining up with TRBD2. The V gene end was trimmed by 0 bases and the J gene end by 7 bases; junction bases not matched to a gene: 8. CDR1 is SGHKS and CDR2 is YYEKEE in the germline V gene (reference sequence). The CDR3 has 16 amino acids. The CDR3 bases are TGTGCCAGCAGCTTGGACCTGGGGCTAGCGGGGAACATTCAGTACTTC. Protein product: CASSLDLGLAGNIQYF.

This clonotype was seen only a few times. CDR3 DNA sequence: TGCAGTGCCCCCCTCCGGGGGCCTGGAAACACCATATATTTT. This encodes CSAPLRGPGNTIYF. The V call is TRBV20-1, the J call TRBJ1-3; D possibly corresponds to TRBD1 (6 bases). Trimming cost V 6 bases and J 2 bases, with 14 bases left between them. The CDR3 consists of 14 residues. Germline lookup yields CDR1 DFQATT and CDR2 SNEGSKA (reference sequence).

This clonotype came up a few times. The V gene is TRBV12-3 or TRBV12-4, the J gene TRBJ2-5, with TRBD2 identical over 14 bases. V shed 5 bases and J 3 bases; nucleotides not matched to a gene: 5. This CDR3 is 16 amino acids long. CDR3 loop: CASSPTSGGAEETQYF. The CDR3 coding sequence is TGTGCCAGCAGTCCGACTAGCGGGGGGGCTGAAGAGACCCAGTACTTC.

The table lists this clonotype with a few counts. V is TRBV3-1 and J is TRBJ2-7; a possible D gene is TRBD2 (5 bases). The germline CDR1 and CDR2 sequences are LGHDT and YNNKEL (reference sequence). Trimming stripped 1 base from V and 1 base from J, with 8 bases between. The CDR3 covers 14 residues. DNA for the CDR3: TGTGCCAGCAGCCAAGTGGGAGCATCCTACGAGCAGTACTTC. It codes for CASSQVGASYEQYF.

This chain uses TRBV5-1 with TRBJ2-1; the D is unclear. V lost 0 bases and J lost 5, with 6 bases in between. This CDR3 spans 13 amino acids. Germline assignment: CDR1 SGHRS and CDR2 YFSETQ. The CDR3 loop is CASSLEVHNEQFF. The CDR3, as DNA: TGCGCCAGCAGCTTGGAGGTTCACAATGAGCAGTTCTTC.

V and J are TRBV27 and TRBJ2-5, with TRBD1 matching 7 bases. Trimming cost V 3 bases and J 1 base; bases outside gene matches: 5. The CDR3 is 15 amino acids. Germline loops: CDR1 MNHEY, CDR2 SMNVEV (reference sequence). The CDR3 region is CASSFSTGTQETQYF. The DNA for the CDR3 is TGTGCCAGCAGTTTCTCGACAGGGACCCAAGAGACCCAGTACTTC.

The chain uses TRBV7-2 and TRBJ1-1; D remains unclear. CDR1 and CDR2 from the germline V gene are SGHTA and FQGNSA. Trimming pared 1 base from V and 0 bases from J, leaving 9 bases between. The CDR3 has 15 residues. CDR3 bases: TGTGCCAGCAGCTTAGGTGCAGGCATGAACACTGAAGCTTTCTTT. It yields the protein CASSLGAGMNTEAFF. The complete variable domain, with remaining parts taken from reference TRBV7-2 and TRBJ1-1, reads GAGVSQSPSNKVTEKGKDVELRCDPISGHTALYWYRQSLGQGLEFLIYFQGNSAPDKSGLPSDRFSAERTGGSVSTLTIQRTQQEDSAVYLCASSLGAGMNTEAFFGQGTRLTVV.

In its sample, this clonotype was seen a few times. The V and J genes are TRBV7-2 and TRBJ2-1; D may be TRBD2 (6 bases). The V end was cut by 5 bases, the J end by 15 bases, with 17 bases between. CDR1 and CDR2 (germline): SGHTA, FQGNSA. The CDR3 extends over 12 amino acids. The CDR3 here is CASSGGGRLMFF. For the CDR3, the DNA is TGTGCCAGCAGCGGGGGAGGCAGGCTCATGTTCTTC. Full variable domain (outside the CDR3, taken from reference TRBV7-2 and TRBJ2-1): GAGVSQSPSNKVTEKGKDVELRCDPISGHTALYWYRQSLGQGLEFLIYFQGNSAPDKSGLPSDRFSAERTGGSVSTLTIQRTQQEDSAVYLCASSGGGRLMFFGPGTRLTVL.

This sequence joins TRBV12-3 or TRBV12-4 and TRBJ2-7; D possibly corresponds to TRBD1 (7 bases). Trimming stripped 3 bases from V and 6 bases from J, with 12 bases between. The CDR3 sequence is 13 residues long. The CDR3 sequence: CASSFYRGGEQYF. CDR3 in DNA: TGTGCCAGCAGTTTCTACAGGGGAGGCGAGCAGTACTTC.

This clonotype appeared a few times. The chain links TRBV4-1 to TRBJ1-1, with unresolved D. V was shortened by 0 bases and J by 5 bases, with 10 bases between the two germline ends. The CDR3 runs to 14 residues. The germline V gene has CDR1 MGHRA and CDR2 YSYEKL. The CDR3 region is CASSQDSGRTEAFF. The CDR3 bases are TGCGCCAGCAGCCAAGATTCGGGCAGGACTGAAGCTTTCTTT.

Only a few counts were recorded for this clonotype. The chain couples TRBV15 to TRBJ1-1; D is unclear. Germline V gives CDR1 LNHNV, CDR2 YYDKDF (reference sequence). This CDR3 spans 14 amino acids. Trimming shortened V by 0 bases and J by 1 base, and 6 bases separated the two germline ends. For the CDR3, the DNA is TGTGCCACCAGCAGAGAGTCAGCGAACACTGAAGCTTTCTTT. It encodes CATSRESANTEAFF.

The J gene is TRBJ1-2, the V gene TRBV2; 9 bases agree with TRBD1. The germline V gene encodes CDR1 SNHLY and CDR2 FYNNEI. After removal of 11 bases from V and 5 bases from J, the junction contained 3 bases not matched to a gene. The CDR3 sequence is 11 residues long. CDR3 region: CAEQGAYGYTF. CDR3 coding DNA: TGTGCCGAACAGGGGGCATATGGCTACACCTTC.

The chain has TRBV7-9 and TRBJ2-1, with 7 bases identical to TRBD1. Germline values: CDR1 SEHNR, CDR2 FQNEAQ (reference sequence). The CDR3 has 17 residues. With V trimmed by 4 bases and J by 3 bases, 12 bases remained unmatched. CDR3 region: CASSSPPGTVGYNEQFF. CDR3 bases: TGTGCCAGCAGCTCGCCCCCCGGGACAGTAGGCTACAATGAGCAGTTCTTC. Full variable domain (remainder filled in from reference TRBV7-9 and TRBJ2-1): DTGVSQNPRHKITKRGQNVTFRCDPISEHNRLYWYRQTLGQGPEFLTYFQNEAQLEKSRLLSDRFSAERPKGSFSTLEIQRTEQGDSAMYLCASSSPPGTVGYNEQFFGPGTRLTVL.

The rearrangement links TRBV12-3 or TRBV12-4 to TRBJ2-1, with a weak D call TRBD1 (6 bases). The V end was cut by 5 bases, the J end by 5 bases, with 16 bases between. The CDR3 spans 15 residues. CDR3 coding DNA: TGTGCCAGCAGTCTATGGGGGCAGTTCCACAATGAGCAGTTCTTC. Translating gives CASSLWGQFHNEQFF.

This clonotype came up a few times. This chain joins TRBV30 and TRBJ1-6; D gene uncertain. CDR3 length equals 14 residues. Trimming removed 0 bases at V and 10 bases at J, with 13 bases between. CDR1 and CDR2 from the germline V gene are GTSNPN and SVGIG (reference sequence). This chain's CDR3 is CAWSVPGLKSPLHF. As DNA, the CDR3 is TGTGCCTGGAGTGTACCAGGTTTGAAATCACCCCTCCACTTT.

There are a few counts of this clonotype. The CDR3 region is CASSRDRGDSNQPQHF. CDR3 DNA sequence: TGTGCCAGCAGTAGAGACAGGGGTGATAGCAATCAGCCCCAGCATTTT. V usage is TRBV12-3 or TRBV12-4 and J usage is TRBJ1-5; 8 positions agree with TRBD1. The trim removed 5 bases at V and 0 bases at J, leaving 6 bases unmatched. This CDR3 has 16 amino acids.